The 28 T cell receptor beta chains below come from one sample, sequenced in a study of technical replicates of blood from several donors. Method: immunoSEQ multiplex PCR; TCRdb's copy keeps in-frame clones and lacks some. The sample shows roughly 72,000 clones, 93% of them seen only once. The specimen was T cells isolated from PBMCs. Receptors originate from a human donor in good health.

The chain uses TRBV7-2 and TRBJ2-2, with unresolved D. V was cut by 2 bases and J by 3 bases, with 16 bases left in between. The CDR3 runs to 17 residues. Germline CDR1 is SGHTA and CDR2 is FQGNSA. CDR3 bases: TGTGCCAGCAGCTTACAATCCCTGACAATACACACCGGGGAGCTGTTTTTT. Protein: CASSLQSLTIHTGELFF.

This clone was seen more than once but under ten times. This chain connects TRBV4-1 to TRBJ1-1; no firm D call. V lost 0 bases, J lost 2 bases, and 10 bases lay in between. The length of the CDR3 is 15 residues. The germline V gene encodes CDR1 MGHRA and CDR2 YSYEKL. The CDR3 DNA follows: TGCGCCAGCAGCCAAGAAGTACAACATAACACTGAAGCTTTCTTT. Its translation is CASSQEVQHNTEAFF.

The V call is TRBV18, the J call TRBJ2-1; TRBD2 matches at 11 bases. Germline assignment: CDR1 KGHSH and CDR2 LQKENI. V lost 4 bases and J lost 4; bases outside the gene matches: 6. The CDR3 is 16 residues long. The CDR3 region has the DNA TGTGCCAGCTCACTTTCCGGGACTAGCGGTTACAATGAGCAGTTCTTC. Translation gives CASSLSGTSGYNEQFF.

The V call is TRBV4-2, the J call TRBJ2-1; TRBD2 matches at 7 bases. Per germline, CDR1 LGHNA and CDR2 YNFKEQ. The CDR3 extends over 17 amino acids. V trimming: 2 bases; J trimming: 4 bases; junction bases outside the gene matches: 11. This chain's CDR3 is CASSQPVGLVLYNEQFF. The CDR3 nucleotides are TGTGCCAGCAGCCAACCCGTTGGACTAGTACTGTACAATGAGCAGTTCTTC.

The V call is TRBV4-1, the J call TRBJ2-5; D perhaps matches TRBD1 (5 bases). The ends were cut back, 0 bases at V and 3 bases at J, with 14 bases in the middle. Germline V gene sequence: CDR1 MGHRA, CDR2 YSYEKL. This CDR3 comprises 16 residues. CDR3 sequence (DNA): TGCGCCAGCAGCCAAGATCTTGCAGGGCAAAAAGAGACCCAGTACTTC. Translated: CASSQDLAGQKETQYF.

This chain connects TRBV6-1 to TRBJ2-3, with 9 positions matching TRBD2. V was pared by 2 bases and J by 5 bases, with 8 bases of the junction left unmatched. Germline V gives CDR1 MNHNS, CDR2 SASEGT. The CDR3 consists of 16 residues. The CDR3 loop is CASSEWAGGPGDTQYF. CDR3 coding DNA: TGTGCCAGCAGTGAATGGGCGGGAGGGCCTGGAGATACGCAGTATTTT.

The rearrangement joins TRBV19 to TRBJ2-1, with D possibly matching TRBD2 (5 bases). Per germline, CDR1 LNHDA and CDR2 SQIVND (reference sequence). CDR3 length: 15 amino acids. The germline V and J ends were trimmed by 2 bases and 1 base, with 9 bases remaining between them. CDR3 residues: CASSIQSGSYNEQFF. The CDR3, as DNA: TGTGCCAGTAGTATACAGAGCGGTTCCTACAATGAGCAGTTCTTC.

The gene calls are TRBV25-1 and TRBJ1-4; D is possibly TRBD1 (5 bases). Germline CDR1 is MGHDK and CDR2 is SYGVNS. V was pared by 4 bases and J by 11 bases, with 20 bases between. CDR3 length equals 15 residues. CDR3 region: CASSADSTGNRKLFF. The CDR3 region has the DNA TGTGCCAGCAGTGCCGACAGTACGGGTAATCGTAAACTGTTTTTT. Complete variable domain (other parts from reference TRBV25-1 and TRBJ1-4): EADIYQTPRYLVIGTGKKITLECSQTMGHDKMYWYQQDPGMELHLIHYSYGVNSTEKGDLSSESTVSRIRTEHFPLTLESARPSHTSQYLCASSADSTGNRKLFFGSGTQLSVL.

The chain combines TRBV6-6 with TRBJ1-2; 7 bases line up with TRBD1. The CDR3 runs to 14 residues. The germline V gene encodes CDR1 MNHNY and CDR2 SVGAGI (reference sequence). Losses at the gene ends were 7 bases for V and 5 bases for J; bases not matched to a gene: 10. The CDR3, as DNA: TGTGCCAGCACCCTAAGGGGGCAGTGGTATGGCTACACCTTC. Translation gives CASTLRGQWYGYTF.

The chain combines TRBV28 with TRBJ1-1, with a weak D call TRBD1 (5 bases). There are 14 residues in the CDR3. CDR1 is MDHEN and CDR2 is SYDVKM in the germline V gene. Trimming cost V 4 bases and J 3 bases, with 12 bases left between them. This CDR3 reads CASSSRGKYTEAFF. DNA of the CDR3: TGTGCCAGCAGTTCTAGGGGCAAGTACACTGAAGCTTTCTTT.

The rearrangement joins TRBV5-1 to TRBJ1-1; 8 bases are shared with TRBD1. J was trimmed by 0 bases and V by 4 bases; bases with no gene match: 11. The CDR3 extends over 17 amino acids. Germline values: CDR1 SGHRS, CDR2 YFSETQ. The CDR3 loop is CASSPRTGRQLNTEAFF. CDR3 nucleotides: TGCGCCAGCAGCCCGAGGACAGGGCGCCAACTGAACACTGAAGCTTTCTTT.

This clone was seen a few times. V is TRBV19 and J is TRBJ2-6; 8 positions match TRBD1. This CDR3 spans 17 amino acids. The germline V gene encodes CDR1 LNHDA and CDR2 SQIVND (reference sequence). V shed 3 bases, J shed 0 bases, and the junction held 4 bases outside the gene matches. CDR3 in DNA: TGTGCCAGTAGTATTGGACAGGGCCACTCTGGGGCCAACGTCCTGACTTTC. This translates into CASSIGQGHSGANVLTF.

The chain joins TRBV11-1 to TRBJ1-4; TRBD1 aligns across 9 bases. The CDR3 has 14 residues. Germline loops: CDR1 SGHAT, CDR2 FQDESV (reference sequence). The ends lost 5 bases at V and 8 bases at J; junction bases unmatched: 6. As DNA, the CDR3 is TGTGCCAGCAGCGAACAGGGGGCGCGGGAAAAACTGTTTTTT. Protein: CASSEQGAREKLFF.

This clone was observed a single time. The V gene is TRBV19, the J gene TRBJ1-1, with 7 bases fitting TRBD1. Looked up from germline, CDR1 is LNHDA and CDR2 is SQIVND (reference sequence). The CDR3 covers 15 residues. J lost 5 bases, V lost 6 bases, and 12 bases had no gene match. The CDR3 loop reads CASSISEGGVTEAFF. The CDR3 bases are TGTGCCAGTAGCATCTCTGAAGGGGGCGTAACTGAAGCTTTCTTT.

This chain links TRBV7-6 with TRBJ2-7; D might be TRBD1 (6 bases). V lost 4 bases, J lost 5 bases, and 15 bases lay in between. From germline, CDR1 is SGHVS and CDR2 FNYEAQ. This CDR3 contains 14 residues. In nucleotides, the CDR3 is TGTGCCAGCAGCTCAGGACAGAGGTCCCACGAGCAGTACTTC. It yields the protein CASSSGQRSHEQYF.

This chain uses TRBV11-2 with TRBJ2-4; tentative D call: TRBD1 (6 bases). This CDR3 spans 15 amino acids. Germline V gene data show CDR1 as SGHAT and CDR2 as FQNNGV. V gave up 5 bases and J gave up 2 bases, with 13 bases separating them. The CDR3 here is CASSLRRGPKNIQYF. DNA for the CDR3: TGTGCCAGCAGCCTACGCAGGGGCCCCAAAAACATTCAGTACTTC.

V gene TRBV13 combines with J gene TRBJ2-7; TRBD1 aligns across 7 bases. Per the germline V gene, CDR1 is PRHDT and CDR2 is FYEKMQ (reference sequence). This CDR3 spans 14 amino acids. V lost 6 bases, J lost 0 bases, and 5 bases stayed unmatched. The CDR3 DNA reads TGTGCCAGCAGTCGAGGGGGCAACTCCTACGAGCAGTACTTC. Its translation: CASSRGGNSYEQYF.

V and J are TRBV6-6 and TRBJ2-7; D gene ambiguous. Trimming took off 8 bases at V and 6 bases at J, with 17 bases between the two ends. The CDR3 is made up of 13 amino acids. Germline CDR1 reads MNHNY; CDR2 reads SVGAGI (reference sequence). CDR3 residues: CASQSRVDFEQYF. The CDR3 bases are TGTGCCAGCCAGTCCCGGGTAGACTTCGAGCAGTACTTC.

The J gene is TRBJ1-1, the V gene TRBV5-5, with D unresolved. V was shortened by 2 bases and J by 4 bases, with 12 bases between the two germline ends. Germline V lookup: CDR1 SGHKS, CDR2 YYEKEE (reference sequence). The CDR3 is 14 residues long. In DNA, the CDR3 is TGTGCCAGCAGCTTTAAAGCGGAAGCCACTGAAGCTTTCTTT. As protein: CASSFKAEATEAFF.

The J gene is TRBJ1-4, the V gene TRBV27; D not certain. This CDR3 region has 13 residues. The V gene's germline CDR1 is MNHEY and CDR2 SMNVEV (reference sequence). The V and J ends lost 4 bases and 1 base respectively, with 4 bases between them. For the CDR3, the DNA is TGTGCCAGCAGTTACTTAACTAATGAAAAACTGTTTTTT. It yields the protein CASSYLTNEKLFF.

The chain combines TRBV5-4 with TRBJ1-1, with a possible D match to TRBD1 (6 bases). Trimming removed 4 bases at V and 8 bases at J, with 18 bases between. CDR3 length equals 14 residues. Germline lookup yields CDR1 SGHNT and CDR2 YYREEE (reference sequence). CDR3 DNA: TGTGCCAGCAGCCGTACAGGGAAGGTTGTCGAAGCTTTCTTT. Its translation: CASSRTGKVVEAFF. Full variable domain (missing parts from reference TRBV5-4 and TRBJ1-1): ETGVTQSPTHLIKTRGQQVTLRCSSQSGHNTVSWYQQALGQGPQFIFQYYREEENGRGNFPPRFSGLQFPNYSSELNVNALELDDSALYLCASSRTGKVVEAFFGQGTRLTVV.

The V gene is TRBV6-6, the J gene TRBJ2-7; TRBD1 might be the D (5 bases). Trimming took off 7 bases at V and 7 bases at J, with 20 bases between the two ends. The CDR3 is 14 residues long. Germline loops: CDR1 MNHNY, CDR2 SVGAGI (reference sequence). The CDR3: CASIQPQGTGEQYF. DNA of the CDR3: TGTGCCAGCATCCAACCGCAGGGTACCGGTGAGCAGTACTTC.

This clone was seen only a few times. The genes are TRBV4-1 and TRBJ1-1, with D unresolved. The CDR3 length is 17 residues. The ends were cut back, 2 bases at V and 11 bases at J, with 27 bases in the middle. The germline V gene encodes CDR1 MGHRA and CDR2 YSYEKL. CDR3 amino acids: CASSQRLIQTDSVWAFF. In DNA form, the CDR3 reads TGCGCCAGCAGCCAAAGGCTCATACAGACGGACTCGGTGTGGGCTTTCTTT.

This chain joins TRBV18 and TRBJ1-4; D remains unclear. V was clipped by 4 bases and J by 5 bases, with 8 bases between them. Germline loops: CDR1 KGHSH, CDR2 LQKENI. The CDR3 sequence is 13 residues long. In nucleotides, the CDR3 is TGTGCCAGCTCACTAGTTTCCAATGAAAAACTGTTTTTT. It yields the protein CASSLVSNEKLFF.

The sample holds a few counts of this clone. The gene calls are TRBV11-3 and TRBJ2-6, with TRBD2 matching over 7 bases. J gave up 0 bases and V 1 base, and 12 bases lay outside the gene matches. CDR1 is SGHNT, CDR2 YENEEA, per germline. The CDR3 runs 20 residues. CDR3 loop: CASSLVRAGNPLSGANVLTF. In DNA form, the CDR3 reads TGTGCCAGCAGCTTAGTAAGAGCGGGAAACCCCCTCTCTGGGGCCAACGTCCTGACTTTC.

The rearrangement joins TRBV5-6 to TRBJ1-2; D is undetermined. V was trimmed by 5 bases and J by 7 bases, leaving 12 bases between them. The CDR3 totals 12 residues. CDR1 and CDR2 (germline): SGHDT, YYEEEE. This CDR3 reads CASRPRPGGYTF. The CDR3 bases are TGTGCCAGCAGACCGCGCCCGGGTGGCTACACCTTC.

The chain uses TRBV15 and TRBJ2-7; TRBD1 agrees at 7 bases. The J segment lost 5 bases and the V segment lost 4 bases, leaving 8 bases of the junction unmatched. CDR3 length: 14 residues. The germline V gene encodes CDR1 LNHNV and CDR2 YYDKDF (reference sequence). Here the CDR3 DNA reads TGTGCCACCAGCACCGGACAGGAGATTCACGAGCAGTACTTC. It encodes CATSTGQEIHEQYF. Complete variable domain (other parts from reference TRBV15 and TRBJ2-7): DAMVIQNPRYQVTQFGKPVTLSCSQTLNHNVMYWYQQKSSQAPKLLFHYYDKDFNNEADTPDNFQSRRPNTSFCFLDIRSPGLGDTAMYLCATSTGQEIHEQYFGPGTRLTVT.

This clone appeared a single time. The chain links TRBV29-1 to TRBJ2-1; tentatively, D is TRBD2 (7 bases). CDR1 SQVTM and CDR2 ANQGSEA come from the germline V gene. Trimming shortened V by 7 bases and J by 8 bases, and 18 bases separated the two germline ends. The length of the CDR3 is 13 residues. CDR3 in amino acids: CSAGGGRGDEQFF. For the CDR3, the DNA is TGCAGCGCTGGGGGGGGCCGAGGTGATGAGCAGTTCTTC.